This TCR beta chain was captured by sequencing in a study of cytomegalovirus exposure and HLA in healthy donors. Study details: Researchers previously reported finding fewer than 140 million unique TCR beta sequences from 150 million to 200 million T cells. Study-wide points: It was in a later analysis that TCR association rates were seen to vary by HLA locus, highest for DRB1 and lowest for HLA-C.

The PCR was carried out with 60 Vbeta primers and 13 Jbeta primers. This table comes from immunoSEQ multiplex PCR, and its TCRdb copy is limited to in-frame clones, with some not included. The repertoire includes some 130,000 clones, roughly 77% of them detected once, and around 5% sits in the top ten. Concerning this clone itself: Its antigen is unknown.

V was clipped by 4 bases and J by 4 bases; unmatched bases: 7. The CDR3 length is 15 residues. CDR1 is SGHTS and CDR2 is YDEGEE in the germline V gene. This clonotype originated in a man under 40 in good health. Material for sequencing was PBMCs. The chain is built from TRBV5-8 and TRBJ2-3; 9 bases match TRBD1. CDR3 loop: CASSIDRGRADTQYF. The CDR3 coding sequence is TGTGCCAGCAGCATAGACAGGGGGAGGGCAGATACGCAGTATTTT.